This is a list of T cell receptor beta chains from one sample in a study of OX40 agonist ivuxolimab in advanced cancers. TCRdb's copy holds only in-frame clones and misses some; the assay was immunoSEQ multiplex PCR. The table includes 20,000 to 25,000 clones, over 65% detected once. The source was CD4+ or CD8+ T cells sorted from blood, collected in a trial of the OX40 agonist ivuxolimab. These TCRs come from an adult with an advanced solid tumor such as melanoma, head and neck, liver or kidney cancer. Each CDR3 is given with its conserved first and last residue. The D gene is left open where the match is weak.

CDR3aa	v_gene	d_gene
CASSFPQTGLDQPQHF	TRBV7-2	TRBD1
CASSRTATYEQYF	TRBV4-1	.
CASSLGQGSFYEQYF	TRBV11-3	TRBD1
CASSYSKGRHEQYF	TRBV6-5	.
CASSTSRTGGDYGYTF	TRBV27	TRBD1
CASSEIGQVSQPQHF	TRBV19	TRBD1
CASSRSEGEREKLFF	TRBV6-5	.
CASSSYGQGQYGYTF	TRBV27	TRBD1
CASSLVLAGGPPRSYNEQFF	TRBV7-6	TRBD2
CASSTPAASTNEKLFF	TRBV7-9	.
CASSYMDGYTF	TRBV4-1	.
CASSIYTQETQYF	TRBV19	.
CASSFGQGDGYTF	TRBV5-4	TRBD1
CASEDGETQYF	TRBV28	.
CASSRTGEHEAFF	TRBV27	TRBD1
CRVDGGGGAGGSYNEQFF	TRBV29-1	TRBD2
CASSLKGPFPYEQYF	TRBV5-6	.
CASSAKRGTGEINEQFF	TRBV9	TRBD1
CASSLVEDTYYEQYF	TRBV7-9	.
CASSLTGFVPGNTIYF	TRBV11-2	.
CASSFPLMDSLGDNEQFF	TRBV7-8	.
CASSLGAGNEQFF	TRBV11-3	.
CASSPWGGTNYGYTF	TRBV5-4	.
CASSRPAGQNTEAFF	TRBV6-5	.
CASAPGTGYEAFF	TRBV6-8	TRBD1
CATRGQNTYEQYF	TRBV27	TRBD1
CASVTSGGYNEQFF	TRBV28	TRBD2
CASSFSLRDDETNTGELFF	TRBV9	.
CASSSIHSGPREQYF	TRBV11-2	.
CASSVTGNTEAFF	TRBV9	.
CASSLGPAYSNQPQHF	TRBV7-6	.
CASSDGGLAGGPTDTQYF	TRBV27	TRBD2
CASSLSWGPKNEQFF	TRBV2	.
CASSYVSLSYNSPLHF	TRBV6-6	.
CASSLALQITEAFF	TRBV7-2	.
CASSLPGRGHEQYF	TRBV7-9	TRBD2
CASSRTGGDSNQPQHF	TRBV27	TRBD1
CASNGNPGQGNTGELFF	TRBV9	TRBD1
CASSYGIGSYEQYF	TRBV6-6	.
CASSFPRGATDTQYF	TRBV11-2	.
CASSQEGAFTDTQYF	TRBV4-1	.
CSVEDPRTETYEQYF	TRBV29-1	.
CSGEGGGGAGGSYNEQFF	TRBV29-1	TRBD2